These 27 T cell receptor beta chains share one sample of origin, sequenced in a study of T cells in Graves' hyperthyroidism and ophthalmopathy. Amplification of TCR beta CDR3 regions used RNA as the template. RT-PCR in the first round (using the HTBI primer set) targeted the TCR CDR3. TCRdb reanalysed the multiplex PCR reads using MiXCR and keeps one entry per CDR3 protein. The sample contains nearly 600,000 distinct CDR3 sequences, approximately 15% of which appear only once. The sample consisted of blood. The receptors here all came from a young woman with Graves' ophthalmopathy.

This rearrangement joins TRBV5-4 to TRBJ2-7; tentative D call: TRBD2 (6 bases). Germline CDR1 SGHNT, CDR2 YYREEE (reference sequence). Trimming removed 0 bases from V and 2 bases from J, with 12 bases in between. The CDR3 spans 15 residues. CDR3 DNA sequence: TGTGCCAGCAGCTTGGTGGGACTGGGCACCTACGAGCAGTACTTC. This codes for CASSLVGLGTYEQYF.

In this sample, this clonotype turned up many times. V usage is TRBV2 and J usage is TRBJ2-7; TRBD2 matches 12 bases. The CDR3 runs to 15 residues. The germline V gene encodes CDR1 SNHLY and CDR2 FYNNEI. V trimming: 3 bases; J trimming: 5 bases; junction bases outside the gene matches: 5. This CDR3 is CASSDRLAGVHEQYF. CDR3 in DNA: TGTGCCAGCAGTGATAGACTAGCGGGAGTCCACGAGCAGTACTTC.

This clonotype showed up just a few times. This sequence joins TRBV11-2 and TRBJ1-4; a possible D gene is TRBD1 (6 bases). Trimming shortened V by 5 bases and J by 0 bases, and 19 bases separated the two germline ends. Germline assignment: CDR1 SGHAT and CDR2 FQNNGV. The CDR3 runs 18 residues. CDR3 residues: CASSLLRGVRATNEKLFF. The CDR3 nucleotides read TGTGCCAGCAGCCTACTCAGGGGAGTTCGAGCAACTAATGAAAAACTGTTTTTT.

The table lists this clonotype with many counts. This chain links TRBV2 with TRBJ2-2, with D possibly being TRBD1 (6 bases). This CDR3 is 14 amino acids long. Germline assignment: CDR1 SNHLY and CDR2 FYNNEI. Deletions cut 8 bases from V and 4 bases from J, with 14 bases between. In DNA form, the CDR3 reads TGTGCCAGCGCAGGGCAGGGGTTCACCGGGGAGCTGTTTTTT. It translates to CASAGQGFTGELFF.

Ten or more counts support this clonotype. The chain employs TRBV28 and TRBJ2-1; D might be TRBD1 (6 bases). Germline CDR1 MDHEN, CDR2 SYDVKM. V gave up 1 base and J gave up 7 bases, with 41 bases separating them. CDR3 length equals 24 residues. CDR3 loop: CASSLFRHRESSNPVEAKRNEQFF. The DNA for the CDR3 is TGTGCCAGCAGTTTATTCAGACACAGGGAATCCTCTAATCCCGTGGAGGCGAAGAGGAATGAGCAGTTCTTC.

A few counts support this clonotype. The V gene is TRBV7-9, the J gene TRBJ2-2; 9 bases agree with TRBD2. Germline V CDR1 and CDR2: SEHNR, FQNEAQ (reference sequence). The J segment lost 1 base and the V segment lost 0 bases, leaving 6 bases of the junction unmatched. The length of the CDR3 is 18 residues. The CDR3 region is CASSLAVSGRKNTGELFF. CDR3 nucleotides: TGTGCCAGCAGCTTAGCGGTTAGCGGGAGAAAGAACACCGGGGAGCTGTTTTTT.

The chain links TRBV6-1 to TRBJ2-7, with D possibly TRBD2 on 6 matching bases. V was pared by 10 bases and J by 3 bases, with 16 bases between. Germline V gene sequence: CDR1 MNHNS, CDR2 SASEGT. The CDR3 length is 13 residues. The CDR3 DNA reads as TGTGCCACCTGCTGGGACTGGGGCTACGAGCAGTACTTC. Translated: CATCWDWGYEQYF.

V usage is TRBV3-1 and J usage is TRBJ2-1; no definite D call. This CDR3 has 15 amino acids. V was pared by 3 bases and J by 0 bases, with 9 bases between. From germline, CDR1 is LGHDT and CDR2 YNNKEL (reference sequence). The CDR3 reads CASSHGLGSYNEQFF. CDR3 coding DNA: TGTGCCAGCAGCCATGGGTTGGGCTCCTACAATGAGCAGTTCTTC.

This clonotype was seen repeatedly, ten times or more. The V and J genes are TRBV28 and TRBJ2-7; 11 nucleotides line up with TRBD1. With 4 bases clipped from V and 7 bases from J, the junction kept 9 bases outside the gene matches. CDR1 is MDHEN, CDR2 SYDVKM, per germline. This CDR3 is built from 15 residues. Written as DNA, the CDR3 is TGTGCCAGCAGTTCTGGGACAGGGGGAATGGGAGAGCAGTACTTC. It translates to CASSSGTGGMGEQYF.

In nucleotides, the CDR3 is TGTGCCAGCAGCCAAGGCGGGTCAGGTACGACCGGGGAGCTGTTTTTT. Protein: CASSQGGSGTTGELFF. The J gene is TRBJ2-2, the V gene TRBV3-1; the D gene is possibly TRBD2 (5 bases). Germline V gives CDR1 LGHDT, CDR2 YNNKEL (reference sequence). CDR3 length: 16 residues. V dropped 1 base and J dropped 5 bases, with 14 bases sitting between them.

The chain combines TRBV6-1 with TRBJ2-1, with D maybe TRBD1 (5 bases). This CDR3 spans 15 amino acids. With 8 bases removed from V and 3 bases from J, the gap between germline ends came to 17 bases. CDR1 and CDR2 from the germline V gene are MNHNS and SASEGT. The CDR3 nucleotides are TGTGCCAGCTCTACCAAGGGGTCCGTCTACAATGAGCAGTTCTTC. This gives the protein CASSTKGSVYNEQFF.

This clonotype occurred many times. The rearrangement joins TRBV5-6 to TRBJ2-5; D is unclear. V was shortened by 7 bases and J by 0 bases, with 16 bases between the two germline ends. Per germline, CDR1 SGHDT and CDR2 YYEEEE. The CDR3 totals 15 residues. The CDR3, as DNA: TGTGCCAGCGAACAGAACCTCCAGTACCAAGAGACCCAGTACTTC. Amino acids: CASEQNLQYQETQYF.

This clonotype has ten or more counts. The CDR3 loop reads CASSPKAGSIYNEQFF. The CDR3 region has the DNA TGTGCCAGCAGCCCAAAAGCGGGAAGCATATACAATGAGCAGTTCTTC. The rearrangement uses TRBV7-8 and TRBJ2-1, with TRBD2 identical over 7 bases. Germline loops: CDR1 SGHVS, CDR2 FQNEAQ. The CDR3 loop spans 16 amino acids. V shed 5 bases, J shed 4 bases, and the junction held 11 bases outside the gene matches.

The CDR3: CACRTGSNEQFF. The CDR3 coding sequence is TGTGCCTGTCGAACAGGGTCCAATGAGCAGTTCTTC. The V call is TRBV6-2 or TRBV6-3, the J call TRBJ2-1, with D perhaps matching TRBD1 (6 bases). From germline, CDR1 is MNHEY and CDR2 SVGEGT. With 11 bases removed from V and 6 bases from J, the gap between germline ends came to 14 bases. This CDR3 region has 12 residues.

A few counts support this clonotype. The chain is built from TRBV5-4 and TRBJ2-7, with 9 nucleotides matching TRBD2. V gave up 4 bases and J gave up 5 bases; unmatched junction bases: 7. Germline assignment: CDR1 SGHNT and CDR2 YYREEE (reference sequence). The CDR3 consists of 14 residues. The CDR3 DNA sequence: TGTGCCAGCAGCGAGAGCGGGAGGATAGACGAGCAGTACTTC. Its protein is CASSESGRIDEQYF. Variable domain in full (rest from reference TRBV5-4 and TRBJ2-7): ETGVTQSPTHLIKTRGQQVTLRCSSQSGHNTVSWYQQALGQGPQFIFQYYREEENGRGNFPPRFSGLQFPNYSSELNVNALELDDSALYLCASSESGRIDEQYFGPGTRLTVT.

This clonotype was recorded at least ten times. J is TRBJ2-4 and V is TRBV3-1; TRBD1 agrees at 8 bases. The CDR3 covers 16 residues. V shed 4 bases, J shed 9 bases, and the junction held 14 bases outside the gene matches. Per the germline V gene, CDR1 is LGHDT and CDR2 is YNNKEL (reference sequence). DNA of the CDR3: TGTGCCAGCAGCCCACACCGGGACAGGCAACGGAGCATTCAGTACTTC. Its protein product is CASSPHRDRQRSIQYF. The full variable domain, rest sourced from reference TRBV3-1 and TRBJ2-4, is DTAVSQTPKYLVTQMGNDKSIKCEQNLGHDTMYWYKQDSKKFLKIMFSYNNKELIINETVPNRFSPKSPDKAHLNLHINSLELGDSAVYFCASSPHRDRQRSIQYFGAGTRLSVL.

This clonotype was recorded many times. CDR3 bases: TGTGCCACCAGTGATCCGGGACAGGGAAGCACAGATACGCAGTATTTT. This codes for CATSDPGQGSTDTQYF. The V and J genes are TRBV24-1 and TRBJ2-3; 9 bases map to TRBD1. V trimming: 3 bases; J trimming: 0 bases; junction bases outside the gene matches: 3. Germline V lookup: CDR1 KGHDR, CDR2 SFDVKD. This CDR3 spans 16 amino acids.

This clonotype was found many times. V usage is TRBV28 and J usage is TRBJ1-6; the D gene is possibly TRBD1 (5 bases). The CDR3 loop spans 11 amino acids. CDR1 is MDHEN, CDR2 SYDVKM, per germline. V lost 7 bases to trimming and J lost 13 bases, with 11 bases between them. CDR3 loop: CASKYRDPLHF. DNA of the CDR3: TGTGCCAGCAAGTACCGGGACCCCCTCCACTTT.

This clonotype was found a few times. The rearrangement uses TRBV9 and TRBJ2-7; 9 bases match TRBD1. V dropped 4 bases and J dropped 4; count of bases not matched to a gene: 9. The CDR3 extends over 15 amino acids. CDR1 and CDR2 (germline): SGDLS, YYNGEE. This CDR3 is CASSPQNRGRYEQYF. CDR3 nucleotide sequence: TGTGCCAGCAGCCCCCAGAACAGGGGGCGGTACGAGCAGTACTTC.

Concerning this clonotype itself: A read error is possible here, since a much larger clone lies one base away. The chain uses TRBV7-3 and TRBJ1-1, with 7 bases identical to TRBD1. Germline assignment: CDR1 SGHTA and CDR2 FQGTGA. The V and J ends lost 3 bases and 3 bases, in that order; junction bases with no gene match: 1. This CDR3 has 13 residues. DNA of the CDR3: TGTGCCAGCAGCTTCGGGACAGACACTGAAGCTTTCTTT. It is translated as CASSFGTDTEAFF.

CDR3 DNA: TGTGCCAGTAGGTTGGGGTTGAACACTGAAGCTTTCTTT. Residues: CASRLGLNTEAFF. The chain is built from TRBV19 and TRBJ1-1; no reliable D call. The V gene lost 6 bases and the J gene lost 0 bases, with 8 bases spanning the gap. Germline V lookup: CDR1 LNHDA, CDR2 SQIVND (reference sequence). The CDR3 contains 13 residues.

J is TRBJ2-7 and V is TRBV7-6; D ambiguous. Trimming took 0 bases from V and 3 from J, leaving 18 bases between them. The germline V gene encodes CDR1 SGHVS and CDR2 FNYEAQ. There are 17 residues in the CDR3. CDR3 sequence reads: CASSLAPWRGISYEQYF. The CDR3 region has the DNA TGTGCCAGCAGCTTAGCCCCCTGGCGAGGAATAAGCTACGAGCAGTACTTC.

This clonotype has at least ten counts. This chain uses TRBV5-1 with TRBJ1-1; D gene ambiguous. Deletions cut 4 bases from V and 1 base from J, with 11 bases between. The CDR3 is 14 amino acids. CDR1 SGHRS and CDR2 YFSETQ come from the germline V gene. The CDR3, as DNA: TGCGCCAGCAGCAGGGAGCCGCCGAACACTGAAGCTTTCTTT. Amino acid sequence: CASSREPPNTEAFF. Drawing the rest from reference TRBV5-1 and TRBJ1-1, the complete variable domain is KAGVTQTPRYLIKTRGQQVTLSCSPISGHRSVSWYQQTPGQGLQFLFEYFSETQRNKGNFPGRFSGRQFSNSRSEMNVSTLELGDSALYLCASSREPPNTEAFFGQGTRLTVV.

In its sample, this clonotype was seen a few times. J is TRBJ2-4 and V is TRBV20-1; the D is unclear. There are 15 residues in the CDR3. V was pared by 6 bases and J by 9 bases, with 24 bases between. Per germline, CDR1 DFQATT and CDR2 SNEGSKA (reference sequence). The CDR3: CSAPQVQSPGGIQYF. Written as DNA, the CDR3 is TGCAGTGCCCCCCAGGTTCAGTCACCCGGCGGCATTCAGTACTTC.

This clonotype was observed a few times. The CDR3 reads CASSQARTTHYEQYF. CDR3 sequence (DNA): TGTGCCAGCAGCCAAGCCCGGACGACCCACTACGAGCAGTACTTC. This chain joins TRBV3-1 and TRBJ2-7; the D is unclear. The V gene's germline CDR1 is LGHDT and CDR2 YNNKEL (reference sequence). The length of the CDR3 is 15 residues. V lost 1 base, J lost 3 bases, and 13 bases lay in between.

The chain couples TRBV7-2 to TRBJ2-3; 12 bases map to TRBD2. Germline CDR1 reads SGHTA; CDR2 reads FQGNSA. V shed 6 bases, J shed 5 bases, and the junction held 9 bases outside the gene matches. There are 16 residues in the CDR3. In nucleotides, the CDR3 is TGTGCCAGCAGTCCCCCTAGCGGGAGGGCCGGAGATACGCAGTATTTT. Protein: CASSPPSGRAGDTQYF.

This clonotype has a handful of counts. This sequence joins TRBV10-2 and TRBJ1-1; D perhaps matches TRBD1 (5 bases). The CDR3 extends over 13 amino acids. The V gene lost 2 bases and the J gene lost 5 bases, with 9 bases spanning the gap. The germline CDR1 and CDR2 sequences are WSHSY and SAAADI. The CDR3 sequence: CASSERGVTEAFF. CDR3 nucleotide sequence: TGCGCCAGCAGTGAGAGAGGGGTAACTGAAGCTTTCTTT.